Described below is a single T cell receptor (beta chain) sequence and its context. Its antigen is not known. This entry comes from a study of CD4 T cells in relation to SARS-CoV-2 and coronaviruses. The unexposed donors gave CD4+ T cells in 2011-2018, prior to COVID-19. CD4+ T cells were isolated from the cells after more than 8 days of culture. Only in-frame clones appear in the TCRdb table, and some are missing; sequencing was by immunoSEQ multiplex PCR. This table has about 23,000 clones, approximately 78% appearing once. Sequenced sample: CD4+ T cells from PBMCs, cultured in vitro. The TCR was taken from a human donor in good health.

The DNA for the CDR3 is TGTGCCATCAGTGAAACAGGGAACAATCAGCCCCAGCATTTT. Translated, it gives CAISETGNNQPQHF. The chain joins TRBV10-3 to TRBJ1-5, with a tentative D call TRBD1 (6 bases). Trimming left V 3 bases short and J 3 bases short, with 9 bases between. The CDR3 is 14 amino acids. The germline CDR1 and CDR2 sequences are ENHRY and SYGVKD.